The 29 T cell receptor beta chains presented below share a single source sample, sequenced in a study of CD8 T cells in ankylosing spondylitis. General study results and limits: A TCR beta motif made of fewer than ten highly homologous variants seemed typical of ankylosing spondylitis blood.

Each CDR3 protein gets one entry after TCRdb re-called the 5' RACE reads with MiXCR. The table has fewer than 450,000 distinct CDR3 sequences, 17% seen once. Their antigens are not known. Sequencing used blood, either unsorted or a sorted T cell fraction (not recorded which). These TCRs come from a male donor with ankylosing spondylitis.

The V gene is TRBV20-1, the J gene TRBJ1-4; possibly TRBD1 for D (5 bases). V lost 5 bases to trimming and J lost 0 bases, with 13 bases between them. This CDR3 is 15 amino acids long. The germline V gene has CDR1 DFQATT and CDR2 SNEGSKA (reference sequence). CDR3 bases: TGCAGTGCTCGGCTAAGGGGTACAACTAATGAAAAACTGTTTTTT. Translation: CSARLRGTTNEKLFF.

The rearrangement joins TRBV3-1 to TRBJ1-6; D not certain. The germline CDR1 and CDR2 sequences are LGHDT and YNNKEL (reference sequence). Between the trimmed V and J ends, which lost 3 bases and 14 bases, there was a span of 17 bases. This CDR3 is 14 amino acids long. CDR3 nucleotide sequence: TGTGCCAGCAGCCAGAATGAGGGCTCGGTGGCCCTCCACTTT. Encoded protein: CASSQNEGSVALHF.

This clonotype was counted at least ten times. The V and J genes are TRBV2 and TRBJ2-7, with unresolved D. Trimming removed 2 bases at V and 1 base at J, with 3 bases between. Per germline, CDR1 SNHLY and CDR2 FYNNEI. CDR3 size: 12 residues. The CDR3 is CASSEQSYEQYF. The CDR3 coding sequence is TGTGCCAGCAGTGAACAGTCCTACGAGCAGTACTTC.

In this sample, this clonotype turned up a few times. The rearrangement joins TRBV5-1 to TRBJ1-2; D might be TRBD1 (5 bases). Trimming took off 4 bases at V and 4 bases at J, with 11 bases between the two ends. Germline lookup yields CDR1 SGHRS and CDR2 YFSETQ. The CDR3 runs 13 residues. The CDR3 sequence is CASSRDGPYGYTF. Here the CDR3 DNA reads TGCGCCAGCAGCCGGGACGGACCCTATGGCTACACCTTC.

For the CDR3, the DNA is TGTGCCAGCAGATCCCCTAGCGGGGCGGGCACAGATACGCAGTATTTT. This encodes CASRSPSGAGTDTQYF. V and J are TRBV5-5 and TRBJ2-3; 9 bases are shared with TRBD2. V shed 5 bases, J shed 1 base, and the junction held 8 bases outside the gene matches. The length of the CDR3 is 16 residues. Per germline, CDR1 SGHKS and CDR2 YYEKEE (reference sequence).

This clonotype was counted ten times or more. The gene calls are TRBV27 and TRBJ2-7; 8 nucleotides match TRBD1. This CDR3 has 16 residues. The V gene's germline CDR1 is MNHEY and CDR2 SMNVEV (reference sequence). V shed 5 bases, J shed 0 bases, and the junction held 9 bases outside the gene matches. In nucleotides, the CDR3 is TGTGCCAGCAGTACGGGACAGGTCCTTAGCTCCTACGAGCAGTACTTC. Translation: CASSTGQVLSSYEQYF.

This rearrangement joins TRBV5-1 to TRBJ1-2, with D uncertain. Per the germline V gene, CDR1 is SGHRS and CDR2 is YFSETQ. CDR3 length: 14 residues. V was shortened by 4 bases and J by 3 bases, with 13 bases between the two germline ends. CDR3 amino acids: CASSREDGDYGYTF. The CDR3 DNA reads TGCGCCAGCAGCCGCGAGGACGGGGACTATGGCTACACCTTC.

The CDR3 loop is CASSTTSVSSNEQFF. The CDR3 nucleotides are TGTGCCAGCAGTACGACTAGCGTATCATCAAATGAGCAGTTCTTC. V gene TRBV6-1 combines with J gene TRBJ2-1; the match to TRBD2 covers 8 bases. Germline CDR1 MNHNS, CDR2 SASEGT. Losses at the gene ends were 5 bases for V and 7 bases for J; bases not matched to a gene: 10. CDR3 length equals 15 residues.

This chain links TRBV29-1 with TRBJ2-1; no firm D call. Germline lookup yields CDR1 SQVTM and CDR2 ANQGSEA. Trimming pared 1 base from V and 7 bases from J, leaving 11 bases between. The CDR3 extends over 13 amino acids. The DNA for the CDR3 is TGCAGCGTTGAAGGTACCAGTCCGAATGAGCAGTTCTTC. Its protein product is CSVEGTSPNEQFF.

This clonotype occurred a few times. V is TRBV27 and J is TRBJ2-1; 8 nucleotides line up with TRBD2. The length of the CDR3 is 15 residues. Germline CDR1 and CDR2: MNHEY and SMNVEV (reference sequence). V dropped 7 bases and J dropped 0; count of bases not matched to a gene: 5. In DNA, the CDR3 is TGTGCCAGCACTAGCGGGTCTAGCTCCTACAATGAGCAGTTCTTC. Its protein product is CASTSGSSSYNEQFF.

The sample holds many counts of this clonotype. This chain connects TRBV29-1 to TRBJ1-1; 8 bases map to TRBD1. Germline-derived CDR1 and CDR2 are SQVTM and ANQGSEA. The V segment lost 3 bases and the J segment 1 base; nucleotides outside the gene matches: 1. This CDR3 region has 13 residues. CDR3 nucleotides: TGCAGCGTTGACAGGGGGCGGAACACTGAAGCTTTCTTT. It yields the protein CSVDRGRNTEAFF.

This clonotype was seen many times. The chain has TRBV5-1 and TRBJ1-2, with D possibly being TRBD1 (5 bases). Trimming took off 0 bases at V and 4 bases at J, with 13 bases between the two ends. The CDR3 spans 15 residues. Germline V gives CDR1 SGHRS, CDR2 YFSETQ. The CDR3 region is CASSLESGRSYGYTF. The CDR3 region has the DNA TGCGCCAGCAGCTTGGAATCGGGGCGGTCCTATGGCTACACCTTC. The whole variable domain, filled in from reference TRBV5-1 and TRBJ1-2, reads KAGVTQTPRYLIKTRGQQVTLSCSPISGHRSVSWYQQTPGQGLQFLFEYFSETQRNKGNFPGRFSGRQFSNSRSEMNVSTLELGDSALYLCASSLESGRSYGYTFGSGTRLTVV.

V and J are TRBV28 and TRBJ1-1; possibly TRBD1 for D (6 bases). Germline loops: CDR1 MDHEN, CDR2 SYDVKM. This CDR3 is 13 amino acids long. V was trimmed by 10 bases and J by 3 bases, leaving 15 bases between them. As DNA, the CDR3 is TGTGCCACAGAAACCACAGGGTACACTGAAGCTTTCTTT. This encodes CATETTGYTEAFF.

V and J are TRBV6-1 and TRBJ1-6; possible D gene TRBD1, 6 bases. This CDR3 comprises 17 residues. The V end was cut by 7 bases, the J end by 6 bases, with 22 bases between. In germline, CDR1 is MNHNS, CDR2 SASEGT. The DNA of the CDR3 is TGTGCCAGCACCTTACGGTATCAGGGGCTGTTTAATTCACCCCTCCACTTT. Amino acid sequence: CASTLRYQGLFNSPLHF.

The J gene is TRBJ1-2, the V gene TRBV10-3, with unresolved D. Germline V gene lookup returns CDR1 ENHRY and CDR2 SYGVKD. CDR3 length: 14 amino acids. V lost 2 bases to trimming and J lost 5 bases, with 12 bases between them. CDR3: CAISEAADVYGYTF. The CDR3 nucleotides are TGTGCCATCAGTGAGGCGGCAGACGTTTATGGCTACACCTTC.

This clonotype came up a few times. This CDR3 is CASSLRPTSVGETQYF. The CDR3 DNA follows: TGTGCCAGCAGCCTAAGACCCACTAGTGTCGGAGAGACCCAGTACTTC. The chain has TRBV7-2 and TRBJ2-5; weak D call: TRBD2 (5 bases). V lost 5 bases and J 4 bases, leaving 20 bases between the germline ends. The CDR3 loop spans 16 amino acids. CDR1 and CDR2 (germline): SGHTA, FQGNSA.

The chain joins TRBV10-3 to TRBJ2-1, with D perhaps TRBD2 (7 bases). V was trimmed by 6 bases and J by 0 bases, leaving 12 bases between them. Germline V CDR1 and CDR2: ENHRY, SYGVKD. The length of the CDR3 is 15 residues. CDR3 sequence: CAIRAGASSYNEQFF. The CDR3 nucleotides read TGTGCCATCAGGGCGGGGGCCTCCTCCTACAATGAGCAGTTCTTC.

Only a few counts were recorded for this clonotype. The rearrangement uses TRBV5-1 and TRBJ2-5; D unclear. Trimming took off 1 base at V and 1 base at J, with 11 bases between the two ends. The length of the CDR3 is 15 residues. Germline-derived CDR1 and CDR2 are SGHRS and YFSETQ. For the CDR3, the DNA is TGCGCCAGCAGCTTGTTTTCTTGGGGCCAAGAGACCCAGTACTTC. This sequence encodes CASSLFSWGQETQYF.

The V call is TRBV6-1, the J call TRBJ1-1, with D uncertain. The germline V and J ends were trimmed by 6 bases and 2 bases, with 13 bases remaining between them. Germline values: CDR1 MNHNS, CDR2 SASEGT. The CDR3 has 14 residues. CDR3 DNA sequence: TGTGCCAGCAGAAAAAGCCGTGGCAACACTGAAGCTTTCTTT. Its translation: CASRKSRGNTEAFF.

This clonotype was observed at least ten times. This chain connects TRBV12-3 or TRBV12-4 to TRBJ1-1, with TRBD1 identical over 7 bases. The CDR3 is 13 residues long. Trimming removed 7 bases from V and 5 bases from J; junction bases left unmatched: 7. CDR3 coding DNA: TGTGCCAGCACCCCGGGACAGTCGACTGAAGCTTTCTTT. This gives the protein CASTPGQSTEAFF.

In its sample, this clonotype was seen a few times. The rearrangement uses TRBV4-2 and TRBJ1-4, with 7 bases matching TRBD1. Germline V gene data show CDR1 as LGHNA and CDR2 as YNFKEQ. With V trimmed by 4 bases and J by 8 bases, 13 bases remained unmatched. CDR3 length equals 16 residues. The CDR3 here is CASSPVGGRGGEKLFF. DNA of the CDR3: TGTGCCAGCAGCCCAGTCGGTGGCAGGGGGGGAGAAAAACTGTTTTTT.

This clonotype was detected only a few times. The chain joins TRBV6-5 to TRBJ2-3, with 8 nucleotides matching TRBD2. J gave up 2 bases and V 0 bases, and 4 bases lay outside the gene matches. CDR1 is MNHEY, CDR2 SVGAGI, per germline. The length of the CDR3 is 16 residues. DNA for the CDR3: TGTGCCAGCAGTTACTCCCAGCGGGAGCCCACAGATACGCAGTATTTT. As protein: CASSYSQREPTDTQYF.

This clonotype was detected only a few times. The V gene is TRBV4-1, the J gene TRBJ2-3; 9 bases map to TRBD2. This CDR3 spans 16 amino acids. Germline V gene lookup returns CDR1 MGHRA and CDR2 YSYEKL. J gave up 1 base and V 1 base, and 3 bases lay outside the gene matches. The CDR3 region has the DNA TGCGCCAGCAGCCAAGTTTGGACTAGCGGCACAGATACGCAGTATTTT. Its translation is CASSQVWTSGTDTQYF.

In this sample, this clonotype turned up many times. V and J are TRBV20-1 and TRBJ2-2; TRBD1 matches 7 bases. The CDR3 has 12 amino acids. Per germline, CDR1 DFQATT and CDR2 SNEGSKA (reference sequence). In DNA, the CDR3 is TGCAGCGCGACAGGGCAGGCCGGGGAGCTGTTTTTT. Amino acid sequence: CSATGQAGELFF.

In its sample, this clonotype was seen a few times. The chain recombines TRBV9 with TRBJ2-5; 9 bases fit TRBD2. This CDR3 contains 17 residues. The germline CDR1 and CDR2 sequences are SGDLS and YYNGEE. Unmatched junction bases numbered 8, after V lost 0 bases and J lost 2 bases. The CDR3 protein is CASSVGLAGRLQETQYF. The CDR3 DNA reads TGTGCCAGCAGCGTAGGGCTAGCGGGAAGGCTGCAAGAGACCCAGTACTTC.

Details on this clonotype: No conserved phenylalanine or tryptophan is present at the end of the CDR3, so a read error is the likely explanation. The chain recombines TRBV10-3 with TRBJ1-1; the match to TRBD1 covers 7 bases. Germline V lookup: CDR1 ENHRY, CDR2 SYGVKD. The length of the CDR3 is 12 residues. With V trimmed by 6 bases and J by 7 bases, 5 bases remained unmatched. CDR3 residues: CAISSRDSEAFS. For the CDR3, the DNA is TGTGCCATCAGCTCCCGGGACAGTGAAGCTTTCTCT.

The chain joins TRBV7-2 to TRBJ2-1; possibly TRBD1 or TRBD2 for D (6 bases each). V was pared by 5 bases and J by 3 bases, with 14 bases between. The CDR3 covers 15 residues. The V gene's germline CDR1 is SGHTA and CDR2 FQGNSA. The CDR3 nucleotides are TGTGCCAGCAGCGAAACTAGGGGGGACTACAATGAGCAGTTCTTC. Its translation: CASSETRGDYNEQFF. The full variable domain, completed using reference TRBV7-2 and TRBJ2-1, is GAGVSQSPSNKVTEKGKDVELRCDPISGHTALYWYRQSLGQGLEFLIYFQGNSAPDKSGLPSDRFSAERTGGSVSTLTIQRTQQEDSAVYLCASSETRGDYNEQFFGPGTRLTVL.

The sample holds a few counts of this clonotype. V is TRBV7-2 and J is TRBJ2-5; D may be TRBD2 (5 bases). This CDR3 spans 15 amino acids. Germline-derived CDR1 and CDR2 are SGHTA and FQGNSA. Trimming removed 2 bases from V and 1 base from J, with 11 bases in between. The CDR3 nucleotides are TGTGCCAGCAGCTTAACGGGAAAGAGCCAAGAGACCCAGTACTTC. It yields the protein CASSLTGKSQETQYF.

In its sample, this clonotype was seen many times. The chain joins TRBV20-1 to TRBJ2-7; 8 bases agree with TRBD2. The CDR3 sequence is 15 residues long. Germline CDR1 and CDR2: DFQATT and SNEGSKA (reference sequence). Germline trimming cut 0 bases from V and 2 bases from J; bases unmatched to any gene: 6. CDR3 in DNA: TGCAGTGCTAGAGATGGCGGGGGGACCCCCTACGAGCAGTACTTC. Protein: CSARDGGGTPYEQYF.